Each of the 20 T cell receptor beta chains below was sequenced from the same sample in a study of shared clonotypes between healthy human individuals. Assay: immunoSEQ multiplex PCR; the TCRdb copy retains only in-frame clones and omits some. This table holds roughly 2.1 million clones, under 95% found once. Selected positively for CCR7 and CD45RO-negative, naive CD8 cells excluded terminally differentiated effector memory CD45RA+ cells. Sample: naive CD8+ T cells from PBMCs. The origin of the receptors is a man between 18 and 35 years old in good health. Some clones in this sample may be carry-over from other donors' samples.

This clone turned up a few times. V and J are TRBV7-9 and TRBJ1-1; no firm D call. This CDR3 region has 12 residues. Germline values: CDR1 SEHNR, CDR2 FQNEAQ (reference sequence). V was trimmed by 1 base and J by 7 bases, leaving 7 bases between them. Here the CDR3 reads CASSLEPREAFF. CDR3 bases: TGTGCCAGCAGCTTAGAGCCCCGTGAAGCTTTCTTT.

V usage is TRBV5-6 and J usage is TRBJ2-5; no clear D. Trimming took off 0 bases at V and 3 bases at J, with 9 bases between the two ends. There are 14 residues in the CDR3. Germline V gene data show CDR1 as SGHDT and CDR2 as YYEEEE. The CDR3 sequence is CASSLGQAEETQYF. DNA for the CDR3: TGTGCCAGCAGCTTGGGGCAGGCGGAAGAGACCCAGTACTTC.

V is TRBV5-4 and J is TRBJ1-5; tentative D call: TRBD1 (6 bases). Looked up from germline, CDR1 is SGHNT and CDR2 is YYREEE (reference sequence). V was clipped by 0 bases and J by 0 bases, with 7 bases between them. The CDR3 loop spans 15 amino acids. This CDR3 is CASSLDRDSNQPQHF. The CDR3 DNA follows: TGTGCCAGCAGCTTGGACAGGGATAGCAATCAGCCCCAGCATTTT.

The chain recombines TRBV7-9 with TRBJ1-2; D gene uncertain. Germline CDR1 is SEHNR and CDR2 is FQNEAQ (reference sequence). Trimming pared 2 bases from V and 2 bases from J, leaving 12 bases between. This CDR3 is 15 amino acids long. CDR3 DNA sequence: TGTGCCAGCAGCTTAAGTGCAGGCGGAAACTATGGCTACACCTTC. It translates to CASSLSAGGNYGYTF.

CDR3 coding DNA: TGTGCCAGCAGCACAGGGACTAGCTGGACCACAGATACGCAGTATTTT. Protein product: CASSTGTSWTTDTQYF. The chain carries TRBV11-2 and TRBJ2-3; TRBD2 matches at 9 bases. The CDR3 spans 16 residues. Germline loops: CDR1 SGHAT, CDR2 FQNNGV. V was pared by 5 bases and J by 2 bases, with 8 bases of the junction left unmatched.

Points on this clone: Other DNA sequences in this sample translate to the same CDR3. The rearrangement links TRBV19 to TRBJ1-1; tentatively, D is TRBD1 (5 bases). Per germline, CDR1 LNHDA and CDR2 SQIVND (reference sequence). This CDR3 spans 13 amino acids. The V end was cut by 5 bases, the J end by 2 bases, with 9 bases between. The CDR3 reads CASSLQGNTEAFF. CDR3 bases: TGTGCCAGTAGTCTTCAGGGAAACACTGAAGCTTTCTTT.

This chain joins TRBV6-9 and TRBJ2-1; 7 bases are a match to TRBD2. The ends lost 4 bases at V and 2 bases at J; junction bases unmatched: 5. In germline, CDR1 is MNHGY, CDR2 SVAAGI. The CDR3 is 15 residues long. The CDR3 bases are TGTGCCAGCAGTTCCGGGGGGAGCCCCTACAATGAGCAGTTCTTC. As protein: CASSSGGSPYNEQFF.

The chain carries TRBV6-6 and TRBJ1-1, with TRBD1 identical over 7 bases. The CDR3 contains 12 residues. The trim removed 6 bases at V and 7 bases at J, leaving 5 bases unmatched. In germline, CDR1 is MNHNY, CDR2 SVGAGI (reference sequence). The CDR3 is CASSQGGFEAFF. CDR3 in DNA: TGTGCCAGCAGCCAGGGGGGGTTTGAAGCTTTCTTT.

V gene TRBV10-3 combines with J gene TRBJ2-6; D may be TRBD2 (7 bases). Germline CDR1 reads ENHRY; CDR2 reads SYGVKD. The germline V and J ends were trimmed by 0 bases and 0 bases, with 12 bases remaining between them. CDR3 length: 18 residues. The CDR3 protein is CAISESGGLYSGANVLTF. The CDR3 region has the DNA TGTGCCATCAGTGAGTCCGGGGGGCTTTACTCTGGGGCCAACGTCCTGACTTTC.

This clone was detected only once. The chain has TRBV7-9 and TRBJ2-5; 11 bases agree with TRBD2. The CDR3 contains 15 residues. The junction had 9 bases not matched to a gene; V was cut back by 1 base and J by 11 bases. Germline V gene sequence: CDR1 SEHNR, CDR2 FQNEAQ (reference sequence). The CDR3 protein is CASSLVTSGAREQYF. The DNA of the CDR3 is TGTGCCAGCAGCTTAGTGACTAGCGGGGCTCGGGAGCAGTACTTC.

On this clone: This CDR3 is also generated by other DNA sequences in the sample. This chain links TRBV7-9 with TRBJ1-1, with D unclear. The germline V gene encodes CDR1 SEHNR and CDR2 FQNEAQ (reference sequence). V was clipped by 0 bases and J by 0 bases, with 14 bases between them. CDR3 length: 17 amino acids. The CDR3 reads CASSLAQWSGVNTEAFF. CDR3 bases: TGTGCCAGCAGCTTAGCGCAGTGGTCAGGAGTGAACACTGAAGCTTTCTTT.

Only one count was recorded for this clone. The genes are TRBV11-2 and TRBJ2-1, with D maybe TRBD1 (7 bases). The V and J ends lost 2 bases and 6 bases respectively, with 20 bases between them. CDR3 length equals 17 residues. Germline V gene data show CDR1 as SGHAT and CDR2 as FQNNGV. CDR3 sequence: CASSLPPGVGQPNEQFF. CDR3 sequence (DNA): TGTGCCAGCAGCTTACCCCCGGGGGTGGGACAGCCCAATGAGCAGTTCTTC.

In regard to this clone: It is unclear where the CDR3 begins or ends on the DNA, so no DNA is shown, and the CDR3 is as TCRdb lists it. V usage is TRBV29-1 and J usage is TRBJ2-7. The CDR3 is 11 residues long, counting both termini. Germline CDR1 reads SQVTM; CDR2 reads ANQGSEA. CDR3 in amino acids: CSAVGGGSIYF.

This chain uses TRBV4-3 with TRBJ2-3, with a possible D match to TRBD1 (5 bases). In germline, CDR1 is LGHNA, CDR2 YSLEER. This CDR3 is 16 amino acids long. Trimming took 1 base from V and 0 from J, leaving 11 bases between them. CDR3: CASSQVSGPSTDTQYF. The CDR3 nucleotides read TGCGCCAGCAGCCAAGTTTCAGGGCCGAGCACAGATACGCAGTATTTT.

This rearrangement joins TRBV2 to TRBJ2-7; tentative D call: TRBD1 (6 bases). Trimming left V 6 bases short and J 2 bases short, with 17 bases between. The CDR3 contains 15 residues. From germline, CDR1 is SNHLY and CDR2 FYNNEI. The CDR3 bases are TGTGCCAGCAGGGGATTTCAGGGGCCTCCCTACGAGCAGTACTTC. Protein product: CASRGFQGPPYEQYF.

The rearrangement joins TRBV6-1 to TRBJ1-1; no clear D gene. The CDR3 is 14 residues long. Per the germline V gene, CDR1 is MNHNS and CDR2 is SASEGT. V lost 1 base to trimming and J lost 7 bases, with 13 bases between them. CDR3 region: CASSEGVEGSEAFF. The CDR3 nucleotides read TGTGCCAGCAGTGAAGGAGTTGAAGGGAGTGAAGCTTTCTTT.

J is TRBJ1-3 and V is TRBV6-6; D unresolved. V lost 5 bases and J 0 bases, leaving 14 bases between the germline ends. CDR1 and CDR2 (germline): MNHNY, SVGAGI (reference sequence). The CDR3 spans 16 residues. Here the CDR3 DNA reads TGTGCCAGCAGTCCCCAGGTGGGGAGCTCTGGAAACACCATATATTTT. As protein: CASSPQVGSSGNTIYF.

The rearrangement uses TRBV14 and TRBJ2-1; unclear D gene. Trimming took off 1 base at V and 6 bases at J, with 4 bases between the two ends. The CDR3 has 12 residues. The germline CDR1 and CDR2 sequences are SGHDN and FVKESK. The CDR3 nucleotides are TGTGCCAGCAGCCAAGTCGTCAATGAGCAGTTCTTC. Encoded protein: CASSQVVNEQFF.

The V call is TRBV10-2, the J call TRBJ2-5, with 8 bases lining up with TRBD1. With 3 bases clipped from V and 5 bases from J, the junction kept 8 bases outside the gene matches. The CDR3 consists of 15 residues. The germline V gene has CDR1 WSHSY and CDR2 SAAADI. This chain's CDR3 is CASSDSGGSWETQYF. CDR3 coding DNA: TGCGCCAGCAGTGACTCAGGGGGCTCCTGGGAGACCCAGTACTTC.

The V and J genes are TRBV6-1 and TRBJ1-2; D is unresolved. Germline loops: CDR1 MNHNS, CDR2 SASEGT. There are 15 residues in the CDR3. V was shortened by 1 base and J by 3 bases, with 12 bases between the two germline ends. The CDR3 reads CASSEVGGWDYGYTF. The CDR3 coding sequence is TGTGCCAGCAGTGAAGTGGGAGGATGGGACTATGGCTACACCTTC.